The T cell receptor beta chain under discussion was sequenced for a study of Graves' ophthalmopathy and Graves' hyperthyroidism. Turning to the study itself: Calling hyperthyroidism stable required that no ophthalmopathy show up within 18 months of follow-up.

This clonotype turned up a few times. Amplified material comprised TCR beta CDR3 regions derived from RNA transcripts. Investigators did first-round RT-PCR with HTBI primers, then second-round multiplex PCR. One entry per CDR3 protein, called by TCRdb with MiXCR from the multiplex PCR reads. The table lists over a million distinct CDR3 sequences, about 36% of them singletons. The germline V gene encodes CDR1 SGHRS and CDR2 YFSETQ. Trimming took 0 bases from V and 4 from J, leaving 7 bases between them. The CDR3 has 13 amino acids. Lactation, pregnancy, uncontrolled infections and other autoimmune diseases were all grounds for excluding patients.

The chain uses TRBV5-1 and TRBJ1-2; no firm D call. The material sequenced was peripheral blood or thyroid tissue (not recorded which). This TCR derives from an adult man with Graves' hyperthyroidism. As DNA, the CDR3 is TGCGCCAGCAGCTTGGAATTCCCCTATGGCTACACCTTC. This translates into CASSLEFPYGYTF.